The clone carrying this T cell receptor (beta chain) showed up just once. The target antigen is unknown. Clones were read by immunoSEQ multiplex PCR, and TCRdb kept only the in-frame ones, dropping some. The table has tens of thousands of clones, roughly four fifths seen once. This sample was taken from a study of vaccination effects on CD4 cells after COVID-19. This CDR3 has 15 amino acids. The germline CDR1 and CDR2 sequences are SGHTA and FQGTGA. V was trimmed by 3 bases and J by 2 bases, leaving 8 bases between them. Upon completion of 10 days in culture, CD4+ T cells were isolated. Each participant was administered two doses of either the BNT162b2 or the mRNA-1273 vaccine.

The chain couples TRBV7-3 to TRBJ2-6, with a weak D call TRBD2 (5 bases). The sequenced sample was CD4+ T cells from PBMCs cultured without peptide, obtained after COVID-19 vaccination. The receptor's source is a human donor who received a COVID-19 vaccine. This CDR3 is CASSFGVPGANVLTF. The CDR3 coding sequence is TGTGCCAGCAGCTTCGGGGTGCCTGGGGCCAACGTCCTGACTTTC. Complete variable domain (other parts from reference TRBV7-3 and TRBJ2-6): GAGVSQTPSNKVTEKGKYVELRCDPISGHTALYWYRQSLGQGPEFLIYFQGTGAADDSGLPNDRFFAVRPEGSVSTLKIQRTERGDSAVYLCASSFGVPGANVLTFGAGSRLTVL.